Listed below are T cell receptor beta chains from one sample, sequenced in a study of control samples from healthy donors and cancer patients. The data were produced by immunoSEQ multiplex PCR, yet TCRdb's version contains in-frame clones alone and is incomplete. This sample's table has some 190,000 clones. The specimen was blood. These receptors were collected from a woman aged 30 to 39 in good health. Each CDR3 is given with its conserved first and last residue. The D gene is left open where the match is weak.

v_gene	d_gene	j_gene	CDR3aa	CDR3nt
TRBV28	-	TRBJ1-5	CASSYRYTGWNQPQHF	TGTGCCAGCAGTTATCGTTACACGGGGTGGAATCAGCCCCAGCATTTT
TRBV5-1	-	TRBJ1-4	CASSVAGADSEKLFF	TGCGCCAGCAGCGTCGCAGGGGCAGATAGTGAAAAACTGTTTTTT
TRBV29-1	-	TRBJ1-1	CSVEWKMNTEAFF	TGCAGCGTTGAATGGAAGATGAACACTGAAGCTTTCTTT
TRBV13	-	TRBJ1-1	CASRHWGNEAFF	TGTGCCAGCAGGCACTGGGGGAACGAAGCTTTCTTT
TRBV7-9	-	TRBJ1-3	CASSSGPDGLIYF	TGTGCCAGCAGCTCCGGCCCCGACGGGCTCATATATTTT
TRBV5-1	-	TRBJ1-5	CASSVSSGSNQPQHF	TGCGCCAGCAGCGTTTCTTCAGGGAGCAATCAGCCCCAGCATTTT
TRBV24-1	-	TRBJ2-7	CATSAPGSSYEQYF	TGTGCCACCAGTGCCCCAGGGAGCTCCTACGAGCAGTACTTC
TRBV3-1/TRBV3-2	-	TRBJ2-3	CASSQQGPGTDTQYF	TGTGCCAGCAGCCAGCAGGGTCCGGGCACAGATACGCAGTATTTT
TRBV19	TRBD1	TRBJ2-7	CASRPGQAYEQYF	TGTGCCAGTAGACCGGGACAGGCCTACGAGCAGTACTTC
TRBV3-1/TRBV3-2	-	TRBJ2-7	CASSSARVGSYEQYF	TGTGCCAGCAGCTCGGCAAGGGTTGGCTCCTACGAGCAGTACTTC
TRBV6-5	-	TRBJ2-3	CASTRRWDHCYF	TGTGCCAGCACCAGAAGGTGGGACCACTGTTATTTT
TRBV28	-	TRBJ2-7	CASSPGLRSYEQYF	TGTGCCAGCAGTCCAGGGCTACGCTCCTACGAGCAGTACTTC
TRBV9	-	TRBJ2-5	CASSVGVQGQETQYF	TGTGCCAGCAGCGTAGGGGTACAGGGCCAAGAGACCCAGTACTTC
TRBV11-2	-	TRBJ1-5	CASSDYSNQPQHF	TGTGCCAGCAGCGATTATAGCAATCAGCCCCAGCATTTT
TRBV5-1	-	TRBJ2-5	CASSLATGYGETQYF	TGCGCCAGCAGCTTGGCCACAGGGTATGGGGAGACCCAGTACTTC
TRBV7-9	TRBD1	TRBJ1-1	CASSFLPRDRGTEAFF	TGTGCCAGCAGCTTTCTTCCGAGGGACAGGGGAACTGAAGCTTTCTTT
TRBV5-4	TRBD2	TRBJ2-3	CASSSGLAGLDTQYF	TGTGCCAGCAGCTCAGGACTAGCGGGGTTAGATACGCAGTATTTT
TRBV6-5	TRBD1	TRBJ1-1	CASSWTGMNTEAFF	TGTGCCAGCAGCTGGACAGGGATGAACACTGAAGCTTTCTTT
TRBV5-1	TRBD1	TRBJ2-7	CASSLVQGPSYEQYF	TGCGCCAGCAGCTTGGTACAGGGGCCTTCCTACGAGCAGTACTTC
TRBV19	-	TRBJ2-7	CASSLPGRSSYEQYF	TGTGCCAGTAGCCTTCCAGGGAGGAGCTCCTACGAGCAGTACTTC
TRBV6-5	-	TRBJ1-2	CASSQDRRGGYTF	TGTGCCAGCAGTCAGGACCGCAGGGGTGGCTACACCTTC
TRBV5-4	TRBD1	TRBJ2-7	CASSWTGVNEQYF	TGTGCCAGCAGCTGGACAGGGGTTAACGAGCAGTACTTC
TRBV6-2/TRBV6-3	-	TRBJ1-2	CASSYGGAGDYGYTF	TGTGCCAGCAGTTACGGGGGGGCCGGAGACTATGGCTACACCTTC
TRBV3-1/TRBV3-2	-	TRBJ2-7	CASSQANREQYF	TGTGCCAGCAGCCAAGCGAACAGGGAGCAGTACTTC
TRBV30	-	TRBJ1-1	CAWSLDSLNTEAFF	TGTGCCTGGAGTCTTGACTCCTTGAACACTGAAGCTTTCTTT
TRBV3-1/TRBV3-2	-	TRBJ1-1	CASRLTMGNTEAFF	TGTGCCAGCAGGCTTACTATGGGGAACACTGAAGCTTTCTTT
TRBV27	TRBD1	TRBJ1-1	CATEDRVGEAFF	TGTGCCACCGAAGACAGGGTGGGGGAAGCTTTCTTT
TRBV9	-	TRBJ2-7	CASPDRRYEQYF	TGTGCCAGTCCGGATCGTAGATACGAGCAGTACTTC
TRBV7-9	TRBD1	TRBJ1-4	CASSFQGGTNEKLFF	TGTGCCAGCAGCTTCCAGGGGGGTACTAATGAAAAACTGTTTTTT